This T cell receptor (beta chain) is drawn from a study of blood T cell repertoires in COVID-19 (dated by TCRdb to between 2020 and 2021). For the wider study: The collaborator samples originated in the United States, Italy and Spain and spanned the acute and convalescent phases of COVID-19. The material from the prospective study consisted of cDNA or gDNA derived from T cells, B-cell-depleted T cells, or PBMCs. Subjects who had been exposed to COVID-19, were actively infected with it, or had recovered from it provided the deeply sampled blood TCRbeta repertoires that made up the dataset. The repertoires were released in a freely available public database intended as a resource for research on the immune response to SARS-CoV-2. The samples were drawn from the first 160 participants of the ongoing ImmuneRACE study and from under 1,500 subjects provided by 6 global collaborators. The sample metadata nearly always contained a de-identified subject ID, COVID-19 status, age in years and sex. Where available, HLA class I and class II types were taken from metadata supplied by the sample provider and were not determined by assay-based typing.

Points the paper makes about the study in general: Clinical and demographic metadata were provided uncurated, with the amount varying by source and participant.

Regarding this clone: This receptor's antigen is unknown. Per-nucleotide qualities are absent, and no much larger clonotype sits a single base away.

The immunoSEQ Assay, a bias-controlled multiplex PCR, was used to amplify TCRbeta CDR3 regions from genomic DNA. Turning to the authors' computational methods: Within the assay, amplification of reference gene primers was used to estimate how many nucleated cells each sample contained. Sequence reads were collapsed and filtered to measure the absolute abundance of every unique TCRbeta CDR3 rearrangement. For each sample, productive Simpson clonality was calculated as the square root of Simpson's diversity index over productive rearrangements. The source is immuneACCESS, and TCRdb retained only in-frame sequences with V and J called. Part of the clones is not carried over; for the studies checked, unresolved V genes explain less than half of this, and the remainder is unexplained. The V and J calls and clone size were taken over from that table, and D and trimming were inferred from the DNA. Recorded for this sample are around 220,000 clones; 90% of them occurred a single time. Jointly, the top ten make up about 15% of the sample.

The CDR3 starts with the cysteine, ends with the phenylalanine, and has 15 residues. Only the CDR3 portion is preserved as DNA: 45 bases, with reading frame beginning at the first base. CDR1 and CDR2 are read off the germline V gene as LGHNT and FRNRAP. The germline ends are 24 bases apart after V is trimmed by 5 bases and J by 11 bases. Enrolling through a virtual design, the prospective study's participants ranged in age from roughly 18 to 90 years and lived across some 23 United States geographic areas. Cohort assignment in the prospective study relied on participant-reported clinical history from a screening survey and a study questionnaire. Exposed participants had been in contact with someone with a PCR-confirmed or clinician-diagnosed COVID-19 case within 2 weeks of study entry. In the prospective study, mobile phlebotomists collected whole blood, serum and a nasopharyngeal or oropharyngeal swab from each participant. Additional blood draws and questionnaires over a 2-month period could optionally be provided by prospective study participants. Prospective study blood samples were shipped either frozen or at room temperature before DNA extraction.

The chain is assembled from TRBV12-5 and TRBJ1-1, with no confidently assigned D gene. The sequencing sample was made of PBMCs or T cells enriched from blood (not recorded which). This clonotype was obtained from a man aged 25-45 years who had been exposed to COVID-19. In nucleotide form, the sequence is TGTGCTAGTGGTCCTAACCACGGAGGAAGCCTAGGTGCTTTCTTT. This translates into CASGPNHGGSLGAFF.